This record looks at one T cell receptor (beta chain) sequence and its context. As yet, its antigen is unknown. This specimen comes from a study of T cell clonotyping in hematopoietic cell transplantation. Study in general: Recipient samples before transplant were obtained post-cytoreduction. General study findings and limits: Recipient TCR diversity dropped after transplant; expanded clonotypes rose from day 30 to 180. Few recipient clonotypes overlapped donors; over 95% were de novo at given depth.

Regarding time point: recipient sample about 28 days before transplant, after cytoreduction. Blood collection times were about day -28 and days 30, 100, 180 posttransplant. CDR3 length: 13 residues. V lost 5 bases and J lost 2, with 10 bases in between. Germline V gene lookup returns CDR1 MNHEY and CDR2 SVGAGI. The method was immunoSEQ multiplex PCR; TCRdb's version includes in-frame clones alone and lacks a portion of them. Of more than 40,000 clones in the sample, around 84% were seen once. The TCR comes from a man aged 55-75 years with acute myeloid leukemia. Some clones in this sample may be carry-over from other donors' samples. The genes are TRBV6-5 and TRBJ2-7, with D possibly TRBD1 on 6 matching bases. The starting material was peripheral blood mononuclear cells, obtained before stem cell transplant. As DNA, the CDR3 is TGTGCCAGCAGTCCCGGGACACCCTACGAGCAGTACTTC. Translated: CASSPGTPYEQYF.